This T cell receptor (beta chain) was profiled in a study of shared clonotypes between healthy human individuals (dated by TCRdb to about 2020). General notes on the study: A couple of women and a few men aged 18 to 49 years were included in the cohort. For each donor, CD4 naive and CD4 memory were each given three plates, CD8 naive was given two plates, and CD8 memory was given one plate. The study deeply sequenced blood TCR repertoires of roughly five healthy adults to estimate repertoire size and the extent of clonotype sharing between individuals. To increase sequencing depth and limit assay-specific biases, TCR repertoire library preparation and sequencing were carried out by different laboratories using diverse techniques. Between about 0.8 and 9 billion PBMCs per donor were obtained by leukapheresis. The full study reports these points: Larger estimated clonotype richness was generally found for naive subsets than for memory subsets. Across a handful of donors, about 5.2% of naive CD4, approximately 4% of naive CD8, around 2.1% of memory CD4, and under 0.45% of memory CD8 clonotypes were shared. The small number of donors limited the genetic and exposure-history diversity represented. Higher generation probabilities were observed for clonotypes shared by all four sorted-subset donors than for non-shared clonotypes. Even with the large sequencing depth, rarefaction of the sorted-subset datasets indicated that sequencing was incomplete. Sampling was restricted to blood, and TCR repertoires in tissues likely differ from the TCR repertoires found in blood. Pairwise subsampling led to the expectation that sequencing depth would affect the degree of clonotype sharing among donors.

TCR CDR3 regions were amplified from genomic DNA by multiplex PCR using the deep immunoSEQ assay. Extracted genomic DNA from each cell subset was distributed evenly across all wells of several immunoSEQ 96-well plates, and each plate was treated as a replicate. For sorted subsets, each replicate PCR was loaded with approximately 190 ng genomic DNA, equivalent to 30,000 to 35,000 T cell genomes. Purified libraries were measured with a Qubit 3.0 fluorometer, size-checked on a Bioanalyzer 2100, and measured again with the KAPA Library Quantification kit. Each immunoSEQ 96-well plate was sequenced on its own single-read 150-cycle Illumina NextSeq 550 flow cell. In the authors' own workflow: Because only junctional sequences without quality scores were contained in the immunoSEQ output, filtering matching that applied to full-length reads could not be performed. To assign V/J genes and CDR3, sequences were annotated using PyIR, a Python wrapper for IgBLAST v1.9, with IMGT germline references. Any read was removed if the V/J assignment was weak (E-value above 1e-6), the CDR3 was missing, or the read contained stop codons, out-of-frame junctions, or ambiguous translated residues. V3J clonotypes were defined as sequences sharing the same inferred V gene, J gene, and CDR3 amino acid sequence. To compute the percentage overlap between repertoires, the number of shared unique clonotypes was divided by the size of the smaller repertoire. RTK rarefaction, the Chao1 estimator, and Recon v2.1 estimates of unobserved clonotypes were used to assess repertoire richness. For all TCRbeta clonotypes obtained by the gDNA method from four donors, generation probabilities were computed with OLGA. The source is immuneACCESS, and TCRdb retained only in-frame sequences with V and J called. Part of the clones is not carried over; for the studies checked, unresolved V genes explain less than half of this, and the remainder is unexplained. V, J and clone size are those of that table, while D and trimming were read from the DNA. In all, the sample holds over a million clones, and around four fifths of those were seen once. Together, the top ten hold approximately 1.3% of the sample.

Regarding this clone: Its antigen is unknown. No per-base quality is available; no much larger clone lies one base away.

The donors were healthy, HIV-negative adults who had no recently reported acute infections or vaccinations. All donors were Caucasian adults living in Nashville, Tennessee, USA. CD4+ T cells were enriched by magnetic negative selection, after which naive cells were positively selected on CD45RA and the negative fraction was taken as the memory subset. Blood was collected by leukapheresis, and PBMCs were isolated by Ficoll-Histopaque density gradient centrifugation and then cryopreserved in liquid nitrogen vapor phase. Analytical flow cytometry was used to check the purity and quantity of each magnetically sorted T cell population. From each sorted fraction, genomic DNA was isolated and quantified by UV absorbance on a Nanodrop 2000c. The cysteine opens and the phenylalanine closes a CDR3 of 14 amino acids. Only the CDR3 part of the read is kept: 42 bases, read in frame from the first base. CDR1 GTSNPN and CDR2 SVGIG were looked up in the germline V gene (reference sequence). Trimming removed 4 bases from V and 2 bases from J, leaving 11 bases between the germline ends.

Sample: memory CD4+ T cells sorted from blood. Explained via the paper, the cell subset or site label denotes: CD45RA-negative fraction. The TCR originated in a man in his late teens or twenties in good health. This chain is built from TRBV30 and TRBJ2-2; no D gene is confidently identified. The DNA sequence is as follows: TGTGCCTGGAATTCCGGGCCTAACACCGGGGAGCTGTTTTTT. The encoded protein is CAWNSGPNTGELFF.